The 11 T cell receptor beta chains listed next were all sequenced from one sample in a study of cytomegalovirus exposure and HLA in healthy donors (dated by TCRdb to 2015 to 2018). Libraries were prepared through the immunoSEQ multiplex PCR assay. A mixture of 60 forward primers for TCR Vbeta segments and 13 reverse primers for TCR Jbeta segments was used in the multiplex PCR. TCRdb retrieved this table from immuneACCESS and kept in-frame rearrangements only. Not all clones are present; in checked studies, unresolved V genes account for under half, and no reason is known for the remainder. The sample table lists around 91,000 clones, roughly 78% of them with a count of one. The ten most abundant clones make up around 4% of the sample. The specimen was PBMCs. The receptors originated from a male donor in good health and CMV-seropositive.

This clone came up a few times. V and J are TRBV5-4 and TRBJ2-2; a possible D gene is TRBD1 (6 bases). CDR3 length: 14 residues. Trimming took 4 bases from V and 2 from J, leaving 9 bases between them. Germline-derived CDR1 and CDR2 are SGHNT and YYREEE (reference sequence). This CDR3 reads CASSPRGNTGELFF. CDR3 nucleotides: TGTGCCAGCAGCCCCAGGGGAAACACCGGGGAGCTGTTTTTT.

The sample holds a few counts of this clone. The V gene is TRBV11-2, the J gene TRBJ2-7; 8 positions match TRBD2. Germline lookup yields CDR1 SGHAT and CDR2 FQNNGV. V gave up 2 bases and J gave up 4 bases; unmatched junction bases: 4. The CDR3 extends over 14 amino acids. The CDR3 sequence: CASSLYGTRYEQYF. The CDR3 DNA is TGTGCCAGCAGCTTATACGGGACTAGATACGAGCAGTACTTC.

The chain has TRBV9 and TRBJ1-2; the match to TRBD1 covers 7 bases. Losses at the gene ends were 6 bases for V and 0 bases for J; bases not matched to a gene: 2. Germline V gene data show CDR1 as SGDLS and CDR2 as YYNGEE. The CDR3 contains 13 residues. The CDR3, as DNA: TGTGCCAGCACGACAGGGTCTAACTATGGCTACACCTTC. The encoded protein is CASTTGSNYGYTF.

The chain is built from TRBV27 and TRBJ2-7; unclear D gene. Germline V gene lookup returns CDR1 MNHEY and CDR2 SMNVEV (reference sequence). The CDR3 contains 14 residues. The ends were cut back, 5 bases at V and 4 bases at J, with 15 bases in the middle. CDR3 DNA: TGTGCCAGCAGTACGTCAGTGGCCCTTTACGAGCAGTACTTC. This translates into CASSTSVALYEQYF.

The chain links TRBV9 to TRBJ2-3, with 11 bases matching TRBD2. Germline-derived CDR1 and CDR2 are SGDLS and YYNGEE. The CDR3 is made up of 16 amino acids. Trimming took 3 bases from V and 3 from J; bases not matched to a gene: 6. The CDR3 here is CASSDATSGATDTQYF. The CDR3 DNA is TGTGCCAGCAGCGATGCGACTAGCGGGGCTACAGATACGCAGTATTTT.

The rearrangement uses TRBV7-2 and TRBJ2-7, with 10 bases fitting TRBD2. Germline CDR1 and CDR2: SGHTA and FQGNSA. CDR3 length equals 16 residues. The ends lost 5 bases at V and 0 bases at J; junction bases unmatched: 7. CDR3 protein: CASSPFSGRSSYEQYF. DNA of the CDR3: TGTGCCAGCAGCCCTTTTAGCGGGAGGAGCTCCTACGAGCAGTACTTC.

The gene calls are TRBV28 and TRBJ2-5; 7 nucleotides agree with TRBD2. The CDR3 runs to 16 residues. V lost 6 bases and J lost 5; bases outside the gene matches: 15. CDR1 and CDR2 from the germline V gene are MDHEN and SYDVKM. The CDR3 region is CASSNRGGGLRETQYF. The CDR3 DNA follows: TGTGCCAGCAGCAACCGTGGGGGAGGGTTAAGGGAGACCCAGTACTTC.

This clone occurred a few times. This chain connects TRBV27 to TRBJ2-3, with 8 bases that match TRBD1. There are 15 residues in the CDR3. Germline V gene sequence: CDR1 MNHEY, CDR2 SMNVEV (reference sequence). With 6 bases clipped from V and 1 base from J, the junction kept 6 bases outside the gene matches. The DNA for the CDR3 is TGTGCCAGCAGCCAAACAGGGGGTGGCACAGATACGCAGTATTTT. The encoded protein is CASSQTGGGTDTQYF.

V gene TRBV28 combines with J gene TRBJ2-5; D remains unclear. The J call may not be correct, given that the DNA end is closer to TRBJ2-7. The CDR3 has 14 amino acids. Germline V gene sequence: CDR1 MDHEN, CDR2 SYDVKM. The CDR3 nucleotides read TGTGCCAGCAGAGAATCGACCCTTCACTACGAGCAGTACTTC. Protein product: CASRESTLHYEQYF.

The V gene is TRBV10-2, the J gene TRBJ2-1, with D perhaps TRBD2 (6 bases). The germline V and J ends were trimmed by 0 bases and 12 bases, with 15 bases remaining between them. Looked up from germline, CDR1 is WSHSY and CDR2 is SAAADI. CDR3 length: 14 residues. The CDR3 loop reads CASSESRTMNRQFF. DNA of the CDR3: TGCGCCAGCAGTGAGTCGCGGACTATGAATAGGCAGTTCTTC.

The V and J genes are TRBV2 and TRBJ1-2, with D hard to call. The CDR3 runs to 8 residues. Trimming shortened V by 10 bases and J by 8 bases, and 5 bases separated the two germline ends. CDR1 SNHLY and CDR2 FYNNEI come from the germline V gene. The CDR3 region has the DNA TGTGCCACGGGGGGCTACACCTTC. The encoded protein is CATGGYTF. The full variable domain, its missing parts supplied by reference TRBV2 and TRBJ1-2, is EPEVTQTPSHQVTQMGQEVILRCVPISNHLYFYWYRQILGQKVEFLVSFYNNEISEKSEIFDDQFSVERPDGSNFTLKIRSTKLEDSAMYFCATGGYTFGSGTRLTVV.